Listed here are 23 T cell receptor beta chains from one sample, sequenced in a study of T cell repertoires in breast cancer. An expanded emulsion RT-PCR with primers for all TCR V genes paired CD8+ T cell chains. Blocking oligonucleotides added to a second nested PCR suppressed unpaired genes. One entry per CDR3 protein, called by TCRdb with MiXCR from the emulsion pairing reads. In the table there are approximately 40,000 distinct CDR3 sequences, about 48% of which are singletons. Sequences were obtained from CD8+ T cells. These receptors were taken from a pool of human donors with breast cancer or a healthy control (not recorded which).

J is TRBJ1-1 and V is TRBV7-9, with unresolved D. The CDR3 runs to 14 residues. Germline lookup yields CDR1 SEHNR and CDR2 FQNEAQ (reference sequence). Deletions cut 5 bases from V and 8 bases from J, with 18 bases between. The chain's CDR3 is CASSLTGFQAEAFF. The CDR3 region has the DNA TGTGCCAGCAGCCTAACGGGGTTCCAGGCCGAAGCTTTCTTT.

This clonotype was seen only a few times. The chain joins TRBV20-1 to TRBJ1-1, with a weak D call TRBD1 (5 bases). The CDR3 spans 13 residues. V was shortened by 6 bases and J by 1 base, with 12 bases between the two germline ends. Germline V lookup: CDR1 DFQATT, CDR2 SNEGSKA (reference sequence). CDR3 in DNA: TGCAGTGCCAGACGGACACCGAACACTGAAGCTTTCTTT. Its translation: CSARRTPNTEAFF.

For this clonotype: The germline gene is not matched at one end of the junction; a read error may be the cause. V gene TRBV6-1 combines with J gene TRBJ2-7; 10 positions agree with TRBD2. CDR1 MNHNS and CDR2 SASEGT come from the germline V gene. The CDR3 totals 15 residues. The CDR3 DNA reads TGCGCCAGCAGCAAAGGACTAGCGGTAACCTACGAGCAGTACTTC. It codes for CASSKGLAVTYEQYF.

The J gene is TRBJ2-3, the V gene TRBV7-2; TRBD1 aligns across 8 bases. With 1 base clipped from V and 4 bases from J, the junction kept 4 bases outside the gene matches. This CDR3 has 15 amino acids. Germline values: CDR1 SGHTA, CDR2 FQGNSA. The CDR3, as DNA: TGTGCCAGCAGCTTAGGCCCGGACAGGGCAGATACGCAGTATTTT. Its translation is CASSLGPDRADTQYF.

The V call is TRBV7-8, the J call TRBJ2-3, with unresolved D. The CDR3 has 13 residues. Germline assignment: CDR1 SGHVS and CDR2 FQNEAQ. The ends were cut back, 4 bases at V and 2 bases at J, with 7 bases in the middle. The CDR3 DNA is TGTGCCAGCAGCTCCCGATACACAGATACGCAGTATTTT. As protein: CASSSRYTDTQYF.

The chain combines TRBV7-6 with TRBJ2-7; D gene ambiguous. Germline V gene sequence: CDR1 SGHVS, CDR2 FNYEAQ. The CDR3 is 14 amino acids. Trimming took off 1 base at V and 9 bases at J, with 16 bases between the two ends. CDR3 sequence reads: CASSLVVTCSWQYF. The CDR3 coding sequence is TGTGCCAGCAGCTTAGTAGTTACTTGCTCATGGCAGTACTTC.

The genes are TRBV6-5 and TRBJ2-1; a possible D gene is TRBD1 (5 bases). The V end was cut by 7 bases, the J end by 4 bases, with 20 bases between. The CDR3 has 16 amino acids. CDR1 and CDR2 (germline): MNHEY, SVGAGI. In DNA form, the CDR3 reads TGTGCCAGCACCCTCACTGGTGGGGCTCCTTACAATGAGCAGTTCTTC. This encodes CASTLTGGAPYNEQFF.

CDR3 region: CASRVAGGTEAFF. DNA of the CDR3: TGTGCCAGCAGGGTGGCAGGGGGCACTGAAGCTTTCTTT. The V and J genes are TRBV12-3 or TRBV12-4 and TRBJ1-1, with TRBD1 matching 7 bases. The CDR3 extends over 13 amino acids. V was clipped by 6 bases and J by 4 bases; unmatched bases: 5.

This chain links TRBV29-1 with TRBJ2-3, with D perhaps being TRBD1 or TRBD2 (5 bases each). Trimming stripped 6 bases from V and 0 bases from J, with 10 bases between. CDR3 length: 13 residues. CDR1 is SQVTM and CDR2 is ANQGSEA in the germline V gene. The CDR3 coding sequence is TGCAGCGTCTTGGGACGGAGCACAGATACGCAGTATTTT. Translation: CSVLGRSTDTQYF.

Details on this clonotype: A much larger clone is a single base away; this may be a read error. The rearrangement joins TRBV20-1 to TRBJ1-2; 8 nucleotides line up with TRBD1. The V and J ends lost 6 bases and 6 bases, in that order; junction bases with no gene match: 9. Germline V gene sequence: CDR1 DFQATT, CDR2 SNEGSKA (reference sequence). CDR3 length: 13 amino acids. The CDR3 DNA reads as TGCAGTGCCACGACAGGGGACCGGGATGGCTACACCTTC. Amino acid sequence: CSATTGDRDGYTF.

This chain connects TRBV7-9 to TRBJ2-3, with D possibly being TRBD1 (7 bases). V lost 4 bases and J lost 1, with 18 bases in between. CDR1 is SEHNR, CDR2 FQNEAQ, per germline (reference sequence). CDR3 length: 17 amino acids. CDR3 protein: CASSSGTAERGTDTQYF. The CDR3 region has the DNA TGTGCCAGCAGCTCTGGGACAGCCGAGCGGGGCACAGATACGCAGTATTTT.

This clonotype was seen repeatedly, ten times or more. This chain uses TRBV6-2 or TRBV6-3 with TRBJ2-1, with D perhaps matching TRBD2 (6 bases). This CDR3 is 13 amino acids long. The ends were cut back, 5 bases at V and 4 bases at J, with 9 bases in the middle. The V gene's germline CDR1 is MNHEY and CDR2 SVGEGT. The CDR3 reads CASSRTTYNEQFF. Written as DNA, the CDR3 is TGTGCCAGCAGTCGGACTACATACAATGAGCAGTTCTTC.

V gene TRBV20-1 combines with J gene TRBJ1-1, with a possible D match to TRBD1 (6 bases). The CDR3 has 12 amino acids. Germline V lookup: CDR1 DFQATT, CDR2 SNEGSKA (reference sequence). In DNA, the CDR3 is TGCAGGACGGGGGCGCGAGCCAGTGAAGCTTTCTTT. Translation gives CRTGARASEAFF.

This chain links TRBV6-2 or TRBV6-3 with TRBJ1-6, with 9 bases lining up with TRBD1. Trimming took 10 bases from V and 9 from J; bases not matched to a gene: 7. CDR3 length: 13 residues. CDR1 MNHEY and CDR2 SVGEGT come from the germline V gene. DNA for the CDR3: TGTGCCATTCGGGACAGGGTCATTTCACCCCTCCACTTT. Encoded protein: CAIRDRVISPLHF.

This clonotype was recorded once. The V gene is TRBV7-6, the J gene TRBJ2-1; 7 nucleotides align to TRBD2. The V gene end was trimmed by 5 bases and the J gene end by 5 bases; junction bases not matched to a gene: 9. This CDR3 comprises 15 residues. Germline CDR1 is SGHVS and CDR2 is FNYEAQ. CDR3 in DNA: TGTGCCAGCAGCCGAGCGGGGCATGGGGACAATGAGCAGTTCTTC. It is translated as CASSRAGHGDNEQFF. Variable domain in full (rest from reference TRBV7-6 and TRBJ2-1): GAGVSQSPRYKVTKRGQDVALRCDPISGHVSLYWYRQALGQGPEFLTYFNYEAQQDKSGLPNDRFSAERPEGSISTLTIQRTEQRDSAMYRCASSRAGHGDNEQFFGPGTRLTVL.

The J gene is TRBJ1-6, the V gene TRBV6-5; D possibly corresponds to TRBD1 (5 bases). The CDR3 loop spans 14 amino acids. With 4 bases removed from V and 7 bases from J, the gap between germline ends came to 11 bases. The germline CDR1 and CDR2 sequences are MNHEY and SVGAGI. The CDR3 protein is CASSLDRRNSPLHF. DNA of the CDR3: TGTGCCAGCAGTTTAGACAGACGCAATTCACCCCTCCACTTT.

This sequence joins TRBV13 and TRBJ2-3, with a weak D call TRBD2 (5 bases). V shed 6 bases and J shed 6 bases, with 16 bases lying between them. Germline V gives CDR1 PRHDT, CDR2 FYEKMQ (reference sequence). The CDR3 is 14 residues long. The CDR3 region is CASRKEGYRDTQYF. The CDR3 nucleotides read TGTGCCAGCAGGAAAGAGGGATACCGGGATACGCAGTATTTT.

V is TRBV27 and J is TRBJ1-1; TRBD1 might be the D (5 bases). Germline loops: CDR1 MNHEY, CDR2 SMNVEV (reference sequence). The CDR3 has 13 residues. V gave up 3 bases and J gave up 9 bases, with 14 bases separating them. The CDR3 coding sequence is TGTGCCAGCAGTTTCTGGGACGGCGCTAAAGCTTTCTTT. This gives the protein CASSFWDGAKAFF.

The chain carries TRBV6-1 and TRBJ2-1, with a possible D match to TRBD2 (5 bases). The germline CDR1 and CDR2 sequences are MNHNS and SASEGT. This CDR3 contains 15 residues. Trimming left V 5 bases short and J 1 base short, with 12 bases between. The CDR3 sequence is CASSFYEGSYNEQFF. The DNA of the CDR3 is TGTGCCAGCAGTTTTTATGAGGGTTCCTACAATGAGCAGTTCTTC.

The rearrangement uses TRBV6-2 or TRBV6-3 and TRBJ2-1; D unclear. CDR1 is MNHEY and CDR2 is SVGEGT in the germline V gene. The CDR3 has 15 residues. V shed 2 bases and J shed 2 bases, with 10 bases lying between them. The CDR3 DNA is TGTGCCAGCAGTTACCAGCCGGACCCCTACAATGAGCAGTTCTTC. Encoded protein: CASSYQPDPYNEQFF.

The chain employs TRBV6-1 and TRBJ1-1; a possible D gene is TRBD1 (6 bases). From germline, CDR1 is MNHNS and CDR2 SASEGT. V was trimmed by 7 bases and J by 2 bases, leaving 14 bases between them. The CDR3 contains 14 residues. CDR3 amino acids: CASIRGGTNTEAFF. The CDR3 DNA is TGTGCCAGCATTAGGGGGGGAACCAACACTGAAGCTTTCTTT.

This clonotype was seen at least ten times. The chain uses TRBV20-1 and TRBJ2-3; the D gene is possibly TRBD2 (6 bases). The germline CDR1 and CDR2 sequences are DFQATT and SNEGSKA (reference sequence). This CDR3 spans 14 amino acids. The ends were cut back, 3 bases at V and 0 bases at J, with 10 bases in the middle. The CDR3 DNA reads TGCAGTGCTAGGGACGGGACTAGCACAGATACGCAGTATTTT. Translated: CSARDGTSTDTQYF.

The chain links TRBV3-1 to TRBJ1-2; TRBD1 aligns across 7 bases. This CDR3 region has 15 residues. Trimming removed 4 bases from V and 7 bases from J; junction bases left unmatched: 12. The V gene's germline CDR1 is LGHDT and CDR2 YNNKEL (reference sequence). The CDR3 coding sequence is TGTGCCAGCAGCCGCCTCCAGGGGGGCGGAGGTGGCTACACCTTC. Protein product: CASSRLQGGGGGYTF.